Below are 30 T cell receptor beta chains sequenced from a single sample in a study of early stage breast cancer tumors (dated by TCRdb to 2016 to 2017). The library was produced with the immunoSEQ multiplex PCR assay. This immuneACCESS table, as held by TCRdb, lists in-frame sequences with V and J called but not all clones. Of the missing ones, under half trace to an unresolved V gene in checked studies; the others have no known cause. Across this sample there are around 30,000 clones, with roughly four fifths seen only once. The ten largest clones capture 10% of the sample. Sequencing was carried out using breast tumor tissue. The receptors derive from a person aged 25 to 39 with breast cancer.

The rearrangement joins TRBV18 to TRBJ2-7, with 9 nucleotides matching TRBD2. CDR3 length: 16 residues. V trimming: 3 bases; J trimming: 4 bases; junction bases outside the gene matches: 10. Germline assignment: CDR1 KGHSH and CDR2 LQKENI. DNA of the CDR3: TGTGCCAGCTCACCCCGCGGGAGGGCCCTCGGGTACGAGCAGTACTTC. This translates into CASSPRGRALGYEQYF.

This clone qualifies as medium-sized. V and J are TRBV27 and TRBJ1-2, with unresolved D. The ends were cut back, 6 bases at V and 2 bases at J, with 7 bases in the middle. The CDR3 runs to 12 residues. CDR1 and CDR2 from the germline V gene are MNHEY and SMNVEV (reference sequence). The CDR3 sequence: CASSERNYGYTF. DNA for the CDR3: TGTGCCAGCAGCGAGAGAAACTATGGCTACACCTTC.

The chain couples TRBV12-2 to TRBJ2-1; no DNA check was done on the table's D call, TRBD2. TRBV12-2 is assigned pseudogene status. The CDR3 length is 18 residues. CDR3 residues: CASPSSMRGGGNYNEQFF. The CDR3 nucleotides are TGTGCAAGCCCGTCGTCGATGCGGGGGGGAGGGAACTACAATGAGCAGTTCTTC.

A few counts support this clone. This sequence joins TRBV19 and TRBJ1-3; no clear D gene. From germline, CDR1 is LNHDA and CDR2 SQIVND (reference sequence). This CDR3 has 13 residues. The germline V and J ends were trimmed by 4 bases and 1 base, with 5 bases remaining between them. CDR3 in amino acids: CASSKASGNTIYF. The CDR3 DNA follows: TGTGCCAGTAGTAAGGCTTCTGGAAACACCATATATTTT.

V gene TRBV10-2 combines with J gene TRBJ2-4; TRBD1 is a possible D gene (6 bases). The V and J ends lost 6 bases and 4 bases respectively, with 19 bases between them. CDR1 WSHSY and CDR2 SAAADI come from the germline V gene. This CDR3 comprises 16 residues. The CDR3 nucleotides read TGCGCCAGCAGGGCGAGAGGCAGGACAGTAAAAAACATTCAGTACTTC. Translation gives CASRARGRTVKNIQYF.

The table lists this clone with a few counts. The rearrangement uses TRBV30 and TRBJ1-4; a possible D gene is TRBD1 (6 bases). V lost 2 bases, J lost 10 bases, and 14 bases lay in between. Germline values: CDR1 GTSNPN, CDR2 SVGIG (reference sequence). The CDR3 spans 13 residues. The CDR3 protein is CAWSYSGAGKLFF. The CDR3 DNA sequence: TGTGCCTGGAGTTACTCGGGGGCGGGAAAACTGTTTTTT.

V is TRBV10-3 and J is TRBJ2-1; D not resolved. The ends were cut back, 6 bases at V and 8 bases at J, with 11 bases in the middle. Germline CDR1 ENHRY, CDR2 SYGVKD. The CDR3 runs 12 residues. This chain's CDR3 is CAISQAWDEQFF. Written as DNA, the CDR3 is TGTGCCATCAGCCAAGCCTGGGATGAGCAGTTCTTC.

The chain's CDR3 is CASSDEVAGNNEQFF. CDR3 nucleotides: TGTGCCAGCAGTGACGAGGTAGCGGGTAACAATGAGCAGTTCTTC. This chain joins TRBV6-4 and TRBJ2-1, with TRBD2 matching 7 bases. This CDR3 has 15 amino acids. With V trimmed by 2 bases and J by 5 bases, 6 bases remained unmatched. Germline CDR1 and CDR2: MRHNA and SNTAGT.

The chain carries TRBV19 and TRBJ1-5, with D perhaps TRBD1 (6 bases). From germline, CDR1 is LNHDA and CDR2 SQIVND (reference sequence). Trimming left V 3 bases short and J 9 bases short, with 12 bases between. The CDR3 is 13 amino acids. The CDR3 region has the DNA TGTGCCAGTAGTATGACAGGACCGTGGCCCCAGCATTTT. This translates into CASSMTGPWPQHF.

The chain has TRBV4-2 and TRBJ2-5; D gene unclear. The germline V and J ends were trimmed by 1 base and 5 bases, with 14 bases remaining between them. Germline values: CDR1 LGHNA, CDR2 YNFKEQ. CDR3 length equals 15 residues. CDR3 in amino acids: CASSQALDVFETQYF. CDR3 nucleotides: TGTGCCAGCAGCCAAGCCCTCGATGTGTTCGAGACCCAGTACTTC.

This clone was seen only a few times. The chain employs TRBV5-4 and TRBJ2-3; TRBD2 aligns across 9 bases. The germline V gene has CDR1 SGHNT and CDR2 YYREEE (reference sequence). CDR3 size: 15 residues. The ends lost 4 bases at V and 4 bases at J; junction bases unmatched: 7. CDR3 DNA: TGTGCCAGCAGCCCCTTAGCGGGAGACGCAGATACGCAGTATTTT. It yields the protein CASSPLAGDADTQYF.

This chain uses TRBV30 with TRBJ2-1; TRBD2 matches at 13 bases. Trimming took 1 base from V and 8 from J; bases not matched to a gene: 5. The CDR3 consists of 15 residues. Germline CDR1 is GTSNPN and CDR2 is SVGIG (reference sequence). The CDR3 loop reads CAWSGRLAGGYEQFF. In DNA form, the CDR3 reads TGTGCCTGGAGTGGTCGACTAGCGGGAGGTTATGAGCAGTTCTTC.

The chain combines TRBV7-2 with TRBJ1-2, with D possibly being TRBD1 (5 bases). V lost 1 base, J lost 4 bases, and 10 bases lay in between. This CDR3 region has 14 residues. Germline CDR1 and CDR2: SGHTA and FQGNSA. CDR3 protein: CASSLELGGYGYTF. The CDR3 region has the DNA TGTGCCAGCAGCTTAGAATTGGGGGGCTATGGCTACACCTTC.

This rearrangement joins TRBV7-2 to TRBJ2-3; D is undetermined. This CDR3 contains 13 residues. V was trimmed by 1 base and J by 4 bases, leaving 6 bases between them. Germline lookup yields CDR1 SGHTA and CDR2 FQGNSA. In nucleotides, the CDR3 is TGTGCCAGCAGCTTAGTTTACTCAGATACGCAGTATTTT. Its protein is CASSLVYSDTQYF.

This chain connects TRBV18 to TRBJ2-1; D possibly matches TRBD1 or TRBD2 (5 bases each). CDR1 and CDR2 (germline): KGHSH, LQKENI. The CDR3 covers 13 residues. V lost 11 bases to trimming and J lost 8 bases, with 19 bases between them. The CDR3 loop is CAGRGPQPDEQFF. The CDR3 nucleotides are TGTGCCGGTCGGGGCCCCCAACCGGATGAGCAGTTCTTC.

The rearrangement joins TRBV11-2 to TRBJ2-7; D gene unclear. V was pared by 1 base and J by 1 base, with 11 bases between. The CDR3 is 15 residues long. The V gene's germline CDR1 is SGHAT and CDR2 FQNNGV. The DNA for the CDR3 is TGTGCCAGCAGCTTAGGATCGGGTCCATCCTACGAGCAGTACTTC. Residues: CASSLGSGPSYEQYF.

A few counts support this clone. The chain uses TRBV29-1 and TRBJ2-5; tentative D call: TRBD2 (6 bases). CDR3 length: 12 residues. V lost 6 bases, J lost 1 base, and 9 bases lay in between. Looked up from germline, CDR1 is SQVTM and CDR2 is ANQGSEA. This chain's CDR3 is CSVGGTQETQYF. In DNA form, the CDR3 reads TGCAGCGTAGGCGGGACCCAAGAGACCCAGTACTTC.

This sequence joins TRBV10-3 and TRBJ1-1; D not certain. Germline CDR1 and CDR2: ENHRY and SYGVKD. This CDR3 is 13 amino acids long. V was clipped by 8 bases and J by 6 bases, with 16 bases between them. CDR3 loop: CAIGGGPLAEAFF. For the CDR3, the DNA is TGTGCCATCGGTGGAGGACCATTGGCTGAAGCTTTCTTT.

This clone showed up just a few times. The chain employs TRBV4-2 and TRBJ1-1, with D possibly matching TRBD1 (5 bases). The CDR3 has 14 amino acids. Germline V gene lookup returns CDR1 LGHNA and CDR2 YNFKEQ. The V end was cut by 1 base, the J end by 6 bases, with 12 bases between. The CDR3 loop reads CASSQGGPLAEAFF. The CDR3 nucleotides read TGTGCCAGCAGCCAAGGGGGACCGCTGGCTGAAGCTTTCTTT.

This clone has just a few counts. The chain couples TRBV28 to TRBJ1-5; D may be TRBD1 (5 bases). V lost 2 bases and J 1 base, leaving 12 bases between the germline ends. From germline, CDR1 is MDHEN and CDR2 SYDVKM. CDR3 size: 16 residues. The CDR3 loop reads CASSLGGSSSNQPQHF. CDR3 coding DNA: TGTGCCAGCAGTTTAGGGGGGTCTTCCAGCAATCAGCCCCAGCATTTT.

This chain connects TRBV30 to TRBJ2-6; TRBD2 aligns across 8 bases. The CDR3 consists of 15 residues. V was clipped by 3 bases and J by 1 base; unmatched bases: 2. CDR1 and CDR2 (germline): GTSNPN, SVGIG (reference sequence). In nucleotides, the CDR3 is TGTGCCTGGAGACTAGCGGTTTCTGGGGCCAACGTCCTGACTTTC. This codes for CAWRLAVSGANVLTF.

The CDR3 DNA is TGTGCTAGTGGTTGGATACAGGGGAACACTGAAGCTTTCTTT. Protein sequence: CASGWIQGNTEAFF. V usage is TRBV12-5 and J usage is TRBJ1-1; a possible D gene is TRBD1 (6 bases). Per the germline V gene, CDR1 is LGHNT and CDR2 is FRNRAP. The length of the CDR3 is 14 residues. Between the trimmed V and J ends, which lost 4 bases and 1 base, there was a span of 10 bases.

The chain joins TRBV21-1 to TRBJ2-3; whether TRBD1, the table's D call, matches the DNA was not checked. TRBV21-1 is designated a pseudogene. The CDR3 runs 21 residues. The CDR3 region has the DNA TGTGCCAGCAGCAAAGGGGGGCGGCCAGGAATCCACACCCGAACCACAGATACGCAGTATTTT. Its protein is CASSKGGRPGIHTRTTDTQYF.

This rearrangement joins TRBV10-1 to TRBJ2-7; 12 bases align to TRBD1. This CDR3 has 14 amino acids. Germline V gene data show CDR1 as WNHNN and CDR2 as SYGVQD (reference sequence). Losses at the gene ends were 8 bases for V and 6 bases for J; bases not matched to a gene: 8. CDR3 DNA sequence: TGCGCCAGCGGTACCGGGACAGGGGGCTCCGAGCAGTACTTC. Translating gives CASGTGTGGSEQYF.

This rearrangement joins TRBV5-1 to TRBJ2-2; D not resolved. The germline V gene encodes CDR1 SGHRS and CDR2 YFSETQ. With 3 bases removed from V and 0 bases from J, the gap between germline ends came to 3 bases. The CDR3 has 13 amino acids. As DNA, the CDR3 is TGCGCCAGCAGCTCCTCGAACACCGGGGAGCTGTTTTTT. It translates to CASSSSNTGELFF.

V gene TRBV7-9 combines with J gene TRBJ1-1, with D uncertain. The V and J ends lost 1 base and 1 base respectively, with 7 bases between them. The CDR3 consists of 14 residues. Looked up from germline, CDR1 is SEHNR and CDR2 is FQNEAQ (reference sequence). The CDR3 spells CASSLVGRNTEAFF. Here the CDR3 DNA reads TGTGCCAGCAGCTTAGTCGGCCGGAACACTGAAGCTTTCTTT.

This chain connects TRBV27 to TRBJ1-4; TRBD1 agrees at 8 bases. In germline, CDR1 is MNHEY, CDR2 SMNVEV (reference sequence). The CDR3 runs to 16 residues. J lost 2 bases, V lost 5 bases, and 7 bases had no gene match. CDR3 protein: CASSRQGRGTNEKLFF. Here the CDR3 DNA reads TGTGCCAGCAGTAGACAGGGGCGGGGGACTAATGAAAAACTGTTTTTT.

The V gene is TRBV5-1, the J gene TRBJ2-5; 8 positions match TRBD2. This CDR3 is 15 amino acids long. Germline trimming cut 5 bases from V and 4 bases from J; bases unmatched to any gene: 10. Germline values: CDR1 SGHRS, CDR2 YFSETQ. CDR3 DNA sequence: TGCGCCAGCAGAAGCTCGCGGGAGGTCCCAGAGACCCAGTACTTC. Encoded protein: CASRSSREVPETQYF. Variable domain in full (rest from reference TRBV5-1 and TRBJ2-5): KAGVTQTPRYLIKTRGQQVTLSCSPISGHRSVSWYQQTPGQGLQFLFEYFSETQRNKGNFPGRFSGRQFSNSRSEMNVSTLELGDSALYLCASRSSREVPETQYFGPGTRLLVL.

This clone has only one observation. The gene calls are TRBV27 and TRBJ1-1; D is possibly TRBD1 (6 bases). V was cut by 5 bases and J by 0 bases, with 16 bases left in between. In germline, CDR1 is MNHEY, CDR2 SMNVEV (reference sequence). This CDR3 is 16 amino acids long. CDR3 DNA: TGTGCCAGCAGTCTAAGACAGGCACCTATGAACACTGAAGCTTTCTTT. Translated, it gives CASSLRQAPMNTEAFF.

The table lists this clone with a few counts. This chain connects TRBV12-5 to TRBJ1-1; no definite D call. Trimming left V 2 bases short and J 3 bases short, with 13 bases between. This CDR3 contains 15 residues. The germline CDR1 and CDR2 sequences are LGHNT and FRNRAP. CDR3 loop: CASGLPTPLDTEAFF. The CDR3 DNA is TGTGCTAGTGGTTTGCCAACACCCTTGGACACTGAAGCTTTCTTT.